This T cell receptor (beta chain) was profiled in a study of blood T cell repertoires in COVID-19. In the study overall: There were acute and convalescent COVID-19 samples, and they came from the United States, Italy and Spain.

Profiling relied on immunoSEQ multiplex PCR, and the TCRdb table lists in-frame clones only, not all of them. The sample holds 250,000 to 350,000 clones, around 90% seen once. CDR3 length: 15 amino acids. Germline CDR1 reads LNHDA; CDR2 reads SQIVND (reference sequence). Trimming took 3 bases from V and 7 from J, leaving 13 bases between them. The clonotype was recovered from a man aged 18 to 30 with active or convalescent COVID-19. The rearrangement uses TRBV19 and TRBJ1-6, with D unresolved. The sample taken for sequencing was peripheral blood. The CDR3 reads CASSIYPLLNSPLHF. For the CDR3, the DNA is TGTGCCAGTAGTATCTATCCTCTCCTAAATTCACCCCTCCACTTT.